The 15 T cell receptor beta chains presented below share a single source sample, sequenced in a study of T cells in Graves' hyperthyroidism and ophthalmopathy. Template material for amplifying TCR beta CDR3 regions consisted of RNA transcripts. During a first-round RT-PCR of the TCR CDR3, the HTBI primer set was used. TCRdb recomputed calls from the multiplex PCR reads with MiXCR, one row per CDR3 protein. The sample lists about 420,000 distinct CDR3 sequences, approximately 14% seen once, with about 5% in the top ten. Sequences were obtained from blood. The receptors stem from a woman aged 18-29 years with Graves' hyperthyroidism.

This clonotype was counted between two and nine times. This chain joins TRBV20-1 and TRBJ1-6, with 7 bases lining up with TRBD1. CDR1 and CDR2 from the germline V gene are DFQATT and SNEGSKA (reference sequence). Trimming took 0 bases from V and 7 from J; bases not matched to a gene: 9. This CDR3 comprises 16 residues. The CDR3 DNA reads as TGCAGTGCTAGAGAGATGCAGCAGGGGGGCAATTCACCCCTCCACTTT. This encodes CSAREMQQGGNSPLHF.

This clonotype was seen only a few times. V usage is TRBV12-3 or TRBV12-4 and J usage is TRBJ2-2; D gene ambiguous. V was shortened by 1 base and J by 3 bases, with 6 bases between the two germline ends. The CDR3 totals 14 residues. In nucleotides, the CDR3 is TGTGCCAGCAGTTTAGGCAGTTACACCGGGGAGCTGTTTTTT. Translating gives CASSLGSYTGELFF.

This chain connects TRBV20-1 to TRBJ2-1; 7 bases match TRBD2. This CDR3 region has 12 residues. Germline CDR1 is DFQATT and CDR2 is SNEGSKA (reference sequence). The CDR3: CRARGVDNEQFF. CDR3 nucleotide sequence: TGCAGGGCCCGGGGGGTTGACAATGAGCAGTTCTTC.

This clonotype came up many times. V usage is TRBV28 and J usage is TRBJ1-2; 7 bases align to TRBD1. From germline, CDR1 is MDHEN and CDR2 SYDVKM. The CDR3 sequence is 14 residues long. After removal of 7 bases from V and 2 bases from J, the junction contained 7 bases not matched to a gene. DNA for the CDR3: TGTGCCAGCACTCCGGGACAGACAAACTATGGCTACACCTTC. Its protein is CASTPGQTNYGYTF.

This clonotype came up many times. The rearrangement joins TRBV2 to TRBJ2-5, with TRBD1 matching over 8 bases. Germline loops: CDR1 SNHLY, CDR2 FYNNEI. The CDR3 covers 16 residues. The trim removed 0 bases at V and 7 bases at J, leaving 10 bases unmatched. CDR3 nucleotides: TGTGCCAGCAGTGAAGCGCGACAGGGGAATGGGGGGACCCAGTACTTC. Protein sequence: CASSEARQGNGGTQYF.

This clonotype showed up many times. Written as DNA, the CDR3 is TGTGCCTGGAGCGGGGTGGGAAGGTACAATGAGCAGTTCTTC. Encoded protein: CAWSGVGRYNEQFF. The chain carries TRBV30 and TRBJ2-1, with D tentatively TRBD2 (5 bases). V lost 3 bases and J 4 bases, leaving 13 bases between the germline ends. Germline-derived CDR1 and CDR2 are GTSNPN and SVGIG (reference sequence). This CDR3 has 14 amino acids.

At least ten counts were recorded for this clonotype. CDR3 loop: CASSLSVNNEKLFF. The CDR3 DNA is TGTGCCAGCAGTTTAAGCGTAAATAATGAAAAACTGTTTTTT. The rearrangement joins TRBV12-3 or TRBV12-4 to TRBJ1-4; no firm D call. The V end lost 2 bases, the J end lost 4 bases, and 8 bases lay between the germline ends. CDR3 size: 14 residues.

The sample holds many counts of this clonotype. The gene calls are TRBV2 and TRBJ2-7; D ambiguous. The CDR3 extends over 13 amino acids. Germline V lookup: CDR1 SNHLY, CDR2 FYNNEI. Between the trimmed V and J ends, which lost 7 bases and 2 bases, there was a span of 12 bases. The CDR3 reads CASTLRSTYEQYF. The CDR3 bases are TGTGCCAGCACTCTCCGGTCGACCTACGAGCAGTACTTC.

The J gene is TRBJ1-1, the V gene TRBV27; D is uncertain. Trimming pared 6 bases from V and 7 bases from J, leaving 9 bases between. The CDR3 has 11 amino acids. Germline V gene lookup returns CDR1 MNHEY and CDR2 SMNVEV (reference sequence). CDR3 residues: CASRPGGEAFF. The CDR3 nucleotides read TGTGCCAGCAGACCGGGCGGTGAAGCTTTCTTT.

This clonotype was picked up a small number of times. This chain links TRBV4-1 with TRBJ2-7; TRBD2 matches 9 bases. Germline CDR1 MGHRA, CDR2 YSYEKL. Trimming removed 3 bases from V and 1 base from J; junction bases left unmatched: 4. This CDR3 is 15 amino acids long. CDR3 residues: CASSHIAGESYEQYF. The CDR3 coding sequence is TGCGCCAGCAGCCATATAGCGGGGGAATCCTACGAGCAGTACTTC.

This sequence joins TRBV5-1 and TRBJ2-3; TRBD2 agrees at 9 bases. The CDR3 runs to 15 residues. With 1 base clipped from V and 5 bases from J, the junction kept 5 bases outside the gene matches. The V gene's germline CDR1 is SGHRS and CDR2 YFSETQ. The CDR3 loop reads CASSLTSGQVDTQYF. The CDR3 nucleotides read TGCGCCAGCAGCTTGACTAGCGGGCAAGTAGATACGCAGTATTTT.

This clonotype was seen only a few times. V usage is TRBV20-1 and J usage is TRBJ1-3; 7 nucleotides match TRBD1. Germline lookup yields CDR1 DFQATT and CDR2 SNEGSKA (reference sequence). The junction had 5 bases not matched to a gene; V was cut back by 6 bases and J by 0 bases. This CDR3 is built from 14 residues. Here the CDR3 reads CSAQGVFSGNTIYF. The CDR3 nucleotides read TGCAGTGCCCAGGGGGTTTTCTCTGGAAACACCATATATTTT.

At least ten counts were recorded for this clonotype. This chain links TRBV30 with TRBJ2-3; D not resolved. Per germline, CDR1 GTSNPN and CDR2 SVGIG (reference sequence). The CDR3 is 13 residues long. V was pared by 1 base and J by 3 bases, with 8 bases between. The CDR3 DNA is TGTGCCTGGAGTGCCGGGCCGACAGATACGCAGTATTTT. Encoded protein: CAWSAGPTDTQYF.

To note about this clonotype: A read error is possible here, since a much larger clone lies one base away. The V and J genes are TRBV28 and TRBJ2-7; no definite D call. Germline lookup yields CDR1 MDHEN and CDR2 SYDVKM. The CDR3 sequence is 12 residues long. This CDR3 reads CASMLSGYKQYF. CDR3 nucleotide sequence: TGTGCCAGCATGTTATCGGGCTACAAGCAGTACTTC.

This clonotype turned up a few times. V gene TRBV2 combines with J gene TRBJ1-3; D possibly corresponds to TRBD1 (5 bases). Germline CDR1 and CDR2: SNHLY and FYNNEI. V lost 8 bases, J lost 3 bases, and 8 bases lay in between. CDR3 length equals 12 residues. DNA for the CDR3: TGTGCCAGCCAGGGAGATGGAAACACCATATATTTT. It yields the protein CASQGDGNTIYF.